This paragraph covers one T cell receptor beta chain sequence. The protocol was immunoSEQ multiplex PCR, while the TCRdb copy is restricted to in-frame clones and leaves out a portion. The sample records around 1,100,000 clones, approximately 80% being singletons. This sample is drawn from a study of shared clonotypes between healthy human individuals. CDR3 length equals 13 residues. V lost 0 bases and J lost 10; bases outside the gene matches: 6. Germline CDR1 and CDR2: GTSNPN and SVGIG (reference sequence). The receptor comes from a man between 18 and 29 years old in good health. Some clones in this sample may be carry-over from other donors' samples. Sequencing used memory CD4+ T cells from PBMCs. As to subset: CD45RA-negative fraction. The rearrangement links TRBV30 to TRBJ2-4, with 7 bases matching TRBD1. CDR3 nucleotides: TGTGCCTGGAGTGTACAGGGGAAAAGTATTCAGTACTTC. Its translation is CAWSVQGKSIQYF.